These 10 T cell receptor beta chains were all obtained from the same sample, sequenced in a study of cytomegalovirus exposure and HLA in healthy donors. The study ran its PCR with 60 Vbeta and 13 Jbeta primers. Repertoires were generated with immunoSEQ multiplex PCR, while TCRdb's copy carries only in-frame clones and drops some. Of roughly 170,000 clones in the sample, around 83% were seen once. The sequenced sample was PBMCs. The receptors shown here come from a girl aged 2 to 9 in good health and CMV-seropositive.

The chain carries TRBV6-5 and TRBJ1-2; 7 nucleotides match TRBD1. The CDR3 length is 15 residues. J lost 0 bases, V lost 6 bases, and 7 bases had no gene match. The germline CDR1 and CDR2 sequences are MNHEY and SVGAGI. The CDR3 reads CASSSYGTANYGYTF. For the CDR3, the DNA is TGTGCCAGCAGCTCCTATGGGACAGCTAACTATGGCTACACCTTC.

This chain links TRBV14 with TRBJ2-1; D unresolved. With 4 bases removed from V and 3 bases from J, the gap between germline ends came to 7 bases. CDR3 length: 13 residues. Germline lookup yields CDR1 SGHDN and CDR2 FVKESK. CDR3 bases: TGTGCCAGCAGCCTCCAGTACTACAATGAGCAGTTCTTC. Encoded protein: CASSLQYYNEQFF.

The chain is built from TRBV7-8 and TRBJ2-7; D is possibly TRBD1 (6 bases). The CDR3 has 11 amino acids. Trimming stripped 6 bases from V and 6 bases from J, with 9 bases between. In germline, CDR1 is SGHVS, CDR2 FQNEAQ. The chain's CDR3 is CASRVGGEQYF. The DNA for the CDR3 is TGTGCCAGCAGGGTAGGGGGCGAGCAGTACTTC.

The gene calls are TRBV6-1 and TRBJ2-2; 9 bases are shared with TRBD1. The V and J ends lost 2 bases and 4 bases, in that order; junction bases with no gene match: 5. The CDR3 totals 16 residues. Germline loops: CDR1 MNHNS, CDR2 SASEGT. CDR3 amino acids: CASSELQGAATGELFF. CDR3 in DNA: TGTGCCAGCAGTGAACTACAGGGGGCTGCCACCGGGGAGCTGTTTTTT.

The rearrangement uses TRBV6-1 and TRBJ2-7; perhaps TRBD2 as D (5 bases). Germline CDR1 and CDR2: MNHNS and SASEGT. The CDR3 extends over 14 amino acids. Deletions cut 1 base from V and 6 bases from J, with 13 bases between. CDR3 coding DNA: TGTGCCAGCAGTGAAGGGACTCACTTCGTCGAGCAGTACTTC. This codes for CASSEGTHFVEQYF.

The CDR3 nucleotides read TGTGCCAGCAGTTCTACGGGACAGCCCAATGGCTACACCTTC. Protein: CASSSTGQPNGYTF. V usage is TRBV28 and J usage is TRBJ1-2, with 7 bases matching TRBD1. V gave up 4 bases and J gave up 6 bases; unmatched junction bases: 8. Looked up from germline, CDR1 is MDHEN and CDR2 is SYDVKM. The CDR3 runs to 14 residues.

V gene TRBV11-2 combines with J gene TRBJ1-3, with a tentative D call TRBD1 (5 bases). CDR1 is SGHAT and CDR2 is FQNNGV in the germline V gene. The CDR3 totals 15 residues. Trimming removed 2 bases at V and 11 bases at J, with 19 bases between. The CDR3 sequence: CASSLSGLPSESIYF. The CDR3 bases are TGTGCCAGCAGCTTATCGGGACTCCCGAGTGAATCCATATATTTT.

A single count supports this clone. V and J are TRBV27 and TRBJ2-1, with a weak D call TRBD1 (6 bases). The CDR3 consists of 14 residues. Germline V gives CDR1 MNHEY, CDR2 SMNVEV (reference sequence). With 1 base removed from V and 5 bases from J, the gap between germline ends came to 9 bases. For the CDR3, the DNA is TGTGCCAGCAGTTTATACAGGGAAAACAATGAGCAGTTCTTC. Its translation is CASSLYRENNEQFF.

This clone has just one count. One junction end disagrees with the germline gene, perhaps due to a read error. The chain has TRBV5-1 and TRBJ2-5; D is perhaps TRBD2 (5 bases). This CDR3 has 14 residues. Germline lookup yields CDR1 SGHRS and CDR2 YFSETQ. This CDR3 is CASSLEATTEAQYF. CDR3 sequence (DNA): TGCGCCAGCAGCTTGGAGGCGACTACAGAGGCCCAGTACTTC.

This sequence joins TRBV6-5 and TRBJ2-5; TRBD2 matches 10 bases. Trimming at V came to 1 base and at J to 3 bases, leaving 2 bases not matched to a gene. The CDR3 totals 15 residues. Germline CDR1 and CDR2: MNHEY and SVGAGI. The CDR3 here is CASSYFLAGEETQYF. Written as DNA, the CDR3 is TGTGCCAGCAGTTACTTTCTAGCGGGAGAAGAGACCCAGTACTTC.